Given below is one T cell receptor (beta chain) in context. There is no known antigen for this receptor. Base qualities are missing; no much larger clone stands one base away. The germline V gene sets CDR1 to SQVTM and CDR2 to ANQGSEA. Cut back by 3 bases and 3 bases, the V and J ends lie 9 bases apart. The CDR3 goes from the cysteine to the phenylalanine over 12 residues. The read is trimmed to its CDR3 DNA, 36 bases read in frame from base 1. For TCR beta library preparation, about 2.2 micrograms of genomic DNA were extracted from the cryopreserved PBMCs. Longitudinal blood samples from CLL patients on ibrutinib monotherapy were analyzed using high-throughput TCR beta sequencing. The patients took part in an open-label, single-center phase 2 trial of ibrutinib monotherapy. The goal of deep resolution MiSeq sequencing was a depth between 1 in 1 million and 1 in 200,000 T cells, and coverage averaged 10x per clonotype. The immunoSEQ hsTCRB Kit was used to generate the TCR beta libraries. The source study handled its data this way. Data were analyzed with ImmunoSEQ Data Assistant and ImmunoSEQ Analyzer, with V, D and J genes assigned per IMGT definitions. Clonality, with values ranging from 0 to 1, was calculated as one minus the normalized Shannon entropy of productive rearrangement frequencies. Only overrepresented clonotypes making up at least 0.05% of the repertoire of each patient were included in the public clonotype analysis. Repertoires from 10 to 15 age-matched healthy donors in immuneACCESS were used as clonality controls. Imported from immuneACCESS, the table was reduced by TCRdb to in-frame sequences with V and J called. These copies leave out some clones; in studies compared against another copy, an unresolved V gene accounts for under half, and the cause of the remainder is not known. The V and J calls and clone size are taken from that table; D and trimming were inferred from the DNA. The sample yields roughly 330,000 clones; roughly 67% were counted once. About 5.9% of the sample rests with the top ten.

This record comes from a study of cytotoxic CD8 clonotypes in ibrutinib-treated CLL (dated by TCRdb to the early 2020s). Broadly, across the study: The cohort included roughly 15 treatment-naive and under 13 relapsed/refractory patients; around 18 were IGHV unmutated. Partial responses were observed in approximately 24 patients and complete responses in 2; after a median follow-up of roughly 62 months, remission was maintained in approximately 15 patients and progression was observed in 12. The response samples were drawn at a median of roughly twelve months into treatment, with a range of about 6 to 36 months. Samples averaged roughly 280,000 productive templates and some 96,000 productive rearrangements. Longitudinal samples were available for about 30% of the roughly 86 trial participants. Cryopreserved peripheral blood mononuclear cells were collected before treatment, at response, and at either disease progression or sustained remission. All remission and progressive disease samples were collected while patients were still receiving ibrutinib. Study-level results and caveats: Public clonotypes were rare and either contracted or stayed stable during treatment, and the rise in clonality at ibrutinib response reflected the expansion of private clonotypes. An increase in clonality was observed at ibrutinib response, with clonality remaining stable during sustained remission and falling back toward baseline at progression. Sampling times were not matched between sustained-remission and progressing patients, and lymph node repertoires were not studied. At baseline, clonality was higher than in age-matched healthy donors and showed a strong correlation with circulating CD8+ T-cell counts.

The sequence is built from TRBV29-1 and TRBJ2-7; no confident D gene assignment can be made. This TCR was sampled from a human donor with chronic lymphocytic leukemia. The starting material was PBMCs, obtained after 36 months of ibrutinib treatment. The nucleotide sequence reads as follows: TGCAGCGTTGATGACGGCGACTACGAGCAGTACTTC. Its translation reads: CSVDDGDYEQYF.